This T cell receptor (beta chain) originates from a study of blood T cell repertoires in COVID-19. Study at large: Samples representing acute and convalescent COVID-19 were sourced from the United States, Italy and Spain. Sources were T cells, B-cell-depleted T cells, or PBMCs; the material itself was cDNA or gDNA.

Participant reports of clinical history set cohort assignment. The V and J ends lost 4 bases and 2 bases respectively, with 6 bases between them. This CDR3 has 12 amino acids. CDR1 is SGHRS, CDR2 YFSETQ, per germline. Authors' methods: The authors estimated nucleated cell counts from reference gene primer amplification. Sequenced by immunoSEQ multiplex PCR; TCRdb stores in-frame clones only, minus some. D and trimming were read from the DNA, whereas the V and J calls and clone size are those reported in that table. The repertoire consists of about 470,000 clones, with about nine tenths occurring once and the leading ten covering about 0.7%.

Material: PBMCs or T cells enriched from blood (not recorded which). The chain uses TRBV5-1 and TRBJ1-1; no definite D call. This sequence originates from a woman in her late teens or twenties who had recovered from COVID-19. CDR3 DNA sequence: TGCGCCAGCAGCGTCTCCAACACTGAAGCTTTCTTT. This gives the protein CASSVSNTEAFF.